Following are 15 T cell receptor beta chains from one sample sequenced in a study of T cells and copy number aberrations in small-cell lung cancer. Here immunoSEQ multiplex PCR was the method, and the copy in TCRdb shows in-frame clones only, minus some. Of over a thousand clones detected, about four fifths appear once; the ten largest clones hold 4% to 5.5%. The sequenced sample consisted of tumor tissue. These receptors originate from a man in his sixties with small cell lung cancer.

This sequence joins TRBV11-2 and TRBJ1-1, with D possibly matching TRBD1 (5 bases). V was pared by 5 bases and J by 0 bases, with 13 bases between. This CDR3 comprises 15 residues. From germline, CDR1 is SGHAT and CDR2 FQNNGV. The CDR3 sequence is CASSPVGTVNTEAFF. The CDR3 bases are TGTGCCAGCAGCCCCGTGGGGACGGTGAACACTGAAGCTTTCTTT. The full variable domain, rest sourced from reference TRBV11-2 and TRBJ1-1, is EAGVAQSPRYKIIEKRQSVAFWCNPISGHATLYWYQQILGQGPKLLIQFQNNGVVDDSQLPKDRFSAERLKGVDSTLKIQPAKLEDSAVYLCASSPVGTVNTEAFFGQGTRLTVV.

CDR3 loop: CAISESSLGGELFF. The CDR3 DNA follows: TGTGCCATCAGTGAGTCGAGCCTTGGCGGGGAGCTGTTTTTT. The chain is built from TRBV10-3 and TRBJ2-2; D call uncertain. Germline assignment: CDR1 ENHRY and CDR2 SYGVKD. V lost 0 bases to trimming and J lost 7 bases, with 9 bases between them. The CDR3 extends over 14 amino acids.

The CDR3, as DNA: TGTGCCAGCAGCTTAGTGTCGGCACTAGCAGAACCGCCCGAGCAGTTCTTC. As protein: CASSLVSALAEPPEQFF. The rearrangement links TRBV7-9 to TRBJ2-1, with D possibly matching TRBD2 (6 bases). The CDR3 has 17 residues. V lost 1 base and J 10 bases, leaving 23 bases between the germline ends. Germline V gene lookup returns CDR1 SEHNR and CDR2 FQNEAQ (reference sequence).

The chain combines TRBV19 with TRBJ2-1; 10 bases match TRBD1. Trimming at V came to 3 bases and at J to 6 bases, leaving 5 bases not matched to a gene. From germline, CDR1 is LNHDA and CDR2 SQIVND (reference sequence). This CDR3 comprises 15 residues. Written as DNA, the CDR3 is TGTGCCAGTAGTATCGGGACAGGGGAGTTCAATGAGCAGTTCTTC. As protein: CASSIGTGEFNEQFF.

This clone is a singleton in its sample. The chain links TRBV11-2 to TRBJ2-3; 14 nucleotides line up with TRBD2. Looked up from germline, CDR1 is SGHAT and CDR2 is FQNNGV. The CDR3 has 18 amino acids. With V trimmed by 1 base and J by 2 bases, 5 bases remained unmatched. CDR3 bases: TGTGCCAGCAGCTTAGGTGGACTAGCGGGGGGAACCACAGATACGCAGTATTTT. Protein product: CASSLGGLAGGTTDTQYF.

This sequence joins TRBV30 and TRBJ2-7; D is ambiguous. Germline values: CDR1 GTSNPN, CDR2 SVGIG (reference sequence). Deletions cut 0 bases from V and 5 bases from J, with 11 bases between. The CDR3 contains 13 residues. CDR3 protein: CAWSVSTGDEQYF. DNA of the CDR3: TGTGCCTGGAGTGTTAGCACTGGGGACGAGCAGTACTTC.

This chain uses TRBV4-1 with TRBJ2-5, with D tentatively TRBD2 (6 bases). CDR1 is MGHRA and CDR2 is YSYEKL in the germline V gene. V was clipped by 0 bases and J by 5 bases, with 19 bases between them. The CDR3 extends over 17 amino acids. CDR3 coding DNA: TGCGCCAGCAGCCAAGAAGGAACAGCGGGCAGTACGGAGACCCAGTACTTC. Translation: CASSQEGTAGSTETQYF.

This chain uses TRBV28 with TRBJ2-1, with D maybe TRBD1 (5 bases). The V gene lost 1 base and the J gene lost 0 bases, with 10 bases spanning the gap. The CDR3 length is 16 residues. Germline values: CDR1 MDHEN, CDR2 SYDVKM. CDR3 bases: TGTGCCAGCAGTTTATTAGCAGGGTCCTCCTACAATGAGCAGTTCTTC. This encodes CASSLLAGSSYNEQFF.

The CDR3 loop is CASSLAPLAGVGELFF. CDR3 nucleotides: TGTGCCAGCAGCTTAGCCCCACTAGCGGGAGTCGGGGAGCTGTTTTTT. The chain links TRBV11-2 to TRBJ2-2; 11 bases line up with TRBD2. V was pared by 1 base and J by 7 bases, with 5 bases of the junction left unmatched. The CDR3 length is 16 residues. Germline CDR1 SGHAT, CDR2 FQNNGV.

This chain joins TRBV9 and TRBJ2-3; D ambiguous. The CDR3 runs to 11 residues. Per the germline V gene, CDR1 is SGDLS and CDR2 is YYNGEE. Trimming removed 0 bases at V and 6 bases at J, with 2 bases between. This CDR3 is CASSVGDTQYF. As DNA, the CDR3 is TGTGCCAGCAGCGTAGGCGATACGCAGTATTTT.

Notes on this clone: Distinct nucleotide sequences in the sample also encode this CDR3. The chain couples TRBV7-9 to TRBJ2-6; 7 bases are shared with TRBD2. Trimming removed 8 bases from V and 0 bases from J; junction bases left unmatched: 7. Germline CDR1 and CDR2: SEHNR and FQNEAQ (reference sequence). The CDR3 has 16 residues. CDR3 sequence (DNA): TGTGCCAGCGCCCCCGGGGGGTACTCTGGGGCCAACGTCCTGACTTTC. Its translation: CASAPGGYSGANVLTF.

J is TRBJ2-3 and V is TRBV7-9; D gene unclear. V was shortened by 4 bases and J by 5 bases, with 4 bases between the two germline ends. The CDR3 is 11 residues long. Per germline, CDR1 SEHNR and CDR2 FQNEAQ (reference sequence). CDR3 DNA sequence: TGTGCCAGCAGCTGGGGAGATACGCAGTATTTT. Its protein is CASSWGDTQYF.

To note about this clone: This specimen includes other DNA sequences encoding the same CDR3. The J gene is TRBJ2-7, the V gene TRBV7-3; D gene uncertain. In germline, CDR1 is SGHTA, CDR2 FQGTGA. With 3 bases removed from V and 1 base from J, the gap between germline ends came to 7 bases. The CDR3 sequence is 13 residues long. This chain's CDR3 is CASSFGPSYEQYF. The CDR3 coding sequence is TGTGCCAGCAGCTTTGGTCCTTCCTACGAGCAGTACTTC.

The gene calls are TRBV19 and TRBJ1-2; D is unclear. Germline V gene sequence: CDR1 LNHDA, CDR2 SQIVND (reference sequence). Between the trimmed V and J ends, which lost 1 base and 7 bases, there was a span of 7 bases. This CDR3 is built from 12 residues. This CDR3 is CASSIGWTGYTF. The CDR3 DNA sequence: TGTGCCAGTAGTATAGGGTGGACTGGCTACACCTTC.

Comments on this clone: One junction end does not reproduce the germline sequence, and a read error may be involved. The chain couples TRBV9 to TRBJ2-5; D remains unclear. This CDR3 is built from 14 residues. Germline assignment: CDR1 SGDLS and CDR2 YYNGEE. DNA of the CDR3: TGTGCCAGCAGCCAAGACGTCCACCAGGAGACCCAGTACTTC. Translating it yields CASSQDVHQETQYF.